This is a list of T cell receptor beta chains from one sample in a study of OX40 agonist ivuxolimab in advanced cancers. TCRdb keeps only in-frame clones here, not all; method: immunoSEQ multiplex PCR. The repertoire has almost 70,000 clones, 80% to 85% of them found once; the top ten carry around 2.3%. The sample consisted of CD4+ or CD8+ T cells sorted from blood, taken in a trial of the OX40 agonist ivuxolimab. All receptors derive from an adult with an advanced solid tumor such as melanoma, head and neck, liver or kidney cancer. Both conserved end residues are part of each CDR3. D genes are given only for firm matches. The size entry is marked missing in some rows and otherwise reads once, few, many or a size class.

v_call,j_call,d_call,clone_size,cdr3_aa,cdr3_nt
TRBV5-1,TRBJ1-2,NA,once,CASSPREGVDGYTF,TGCGCCAGCAGCCCCCGGGAGGGGGTCGATGGCTACACCTTC
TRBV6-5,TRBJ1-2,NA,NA,CASSLTQVFSGYTF,TGTGCCAGCAGCCTTACACAGGTGTTTTCTGGCTACACCTTC
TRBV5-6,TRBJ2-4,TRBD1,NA,CASSLAVPQGTKNIQYF,TGTGCCAGCAGCTTGGCTGTCCCACAGGGGACCAAAAACATTCAGTACTTC
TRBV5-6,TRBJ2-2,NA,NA,CASSFGLSSSTGELFF,TGTGCCAGCAGCTTCGGACTATCCTCCAGCACCGGGGAGCTGTTTTTT
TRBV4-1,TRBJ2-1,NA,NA,CASSQDLQGRNGQFF,TGCGCCAGCAGCCAAGATTTACAGGGTAGGAATGGGCAGTTCTTC
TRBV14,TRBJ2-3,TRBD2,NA,CASSQVASGYTDTQYF,TGTGCCAGCAGCCAAGTCGCTAGCGGGTACACAGATACGCAGTATTTT
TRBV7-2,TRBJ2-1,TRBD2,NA,CASSKGLASYNEQFF,TGTGCCAGCAGCAAGGGACTAGCCTCCTACAATGAGCAGTTCTTC
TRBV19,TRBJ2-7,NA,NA,CASSIGRQVQGEQYF,TGTGCCAGTAGTATAGGCCGGCAGGTCCAGGGGGAGCAGTACTTC
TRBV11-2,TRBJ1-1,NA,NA,CASSRYTEAFF,TGTGCCAGCAGCCGCTACACTGAAGCTTTCTTT
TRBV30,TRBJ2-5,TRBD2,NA,CAWSPLGLARETQYF,TGTGCCTGGAGTCCCCTGGGACTAGCGAGAGAGACCCAGTACTTC
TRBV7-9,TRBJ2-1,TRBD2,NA,CASSGPQLAGGYNEQFF,TGTGCCAGCAGCGGGCCTCAACTAGCGGGGGGATACAATGAGCAGTTCTTC
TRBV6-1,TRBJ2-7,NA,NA,CASSHDSYEQYF,TGTGCCAGCAGTCATGATTCCTACGAGCAGTACTTC
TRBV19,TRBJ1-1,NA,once,CASSISPGSGGNTEAFF,TGTGCCAGTAGTATTTCTCCGGGCTCCGGGGGTAACACTGAAGCTTTCTTT
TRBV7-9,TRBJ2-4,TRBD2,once,CASSLAAGGVIQYF,TGTGCCAGCAGCTTAGCTGCGGGAGGCGTCATTCAGTACTTC
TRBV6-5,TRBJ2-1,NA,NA,CASSYGGFDNEQFF,TGTGCCAGCAGTTACGGTGGCTTCGATAATGAGCAGTTCTTC
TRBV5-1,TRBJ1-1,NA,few,CASSLAAGVSGTEAFF,TGCGCCAGCAGCTTGGCCGCAGGGGTATCCGGCACTGAAGCTTTCTTT
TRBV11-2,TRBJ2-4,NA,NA,CASSFGAGRAKNIQYF,TGTGCCAGCAGCTTCGGGGCAGGGAGGGCCAAAAACATTCAGTACTTC
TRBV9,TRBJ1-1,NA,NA,CASRRTGNTEAFF,TGTGCCAGCAGGCGCACAGGGAACACTGAAGCTTTCTTT
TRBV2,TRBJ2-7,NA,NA,CASHGLTPHQYF,TGTGCCAGCCACGGACTTACCCCCCATCAGTACTTC
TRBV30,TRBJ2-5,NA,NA,CAWGRLFSETQYF,TGTGCCTGGGGGCGGCTCTTCAGCGAGACCCAGTACTTC
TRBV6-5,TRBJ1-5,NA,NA,CASTEWEAQPQHF,TGTGCCAGCACTGAGTGGGAGGCTCAGCCCCAGCATTTT
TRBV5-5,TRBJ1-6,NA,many,CASSLVAGYNSPLHF,TGTGCCAGCAGCTTGGTCGCGGGATATAACTCACCCCTCCACTTT
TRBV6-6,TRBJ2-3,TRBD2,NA,CASSYSGRRADTQYF,TGTGCCAGCAGTTACAGCGGGAGGCGGGCAGATACGCAGTATTTT
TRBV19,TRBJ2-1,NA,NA,CASSILGLAVNNEQFF,TGTGCCAGTAGTATTCTCGGGTTAGCGGTTAACAATGAGCAGTTCTTC
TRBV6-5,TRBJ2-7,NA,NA,CASSPGHSSYEQYF,TGTGCCAGCAGCCCGGGACATAGCTCCTACGAGCAGTACTTC
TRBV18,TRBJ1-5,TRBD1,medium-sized,CASSPDRGGNQPQHF,TGTGCCAGCTCACCGGACAGGGGTGGCAATCAGCCCCAGCATTTT